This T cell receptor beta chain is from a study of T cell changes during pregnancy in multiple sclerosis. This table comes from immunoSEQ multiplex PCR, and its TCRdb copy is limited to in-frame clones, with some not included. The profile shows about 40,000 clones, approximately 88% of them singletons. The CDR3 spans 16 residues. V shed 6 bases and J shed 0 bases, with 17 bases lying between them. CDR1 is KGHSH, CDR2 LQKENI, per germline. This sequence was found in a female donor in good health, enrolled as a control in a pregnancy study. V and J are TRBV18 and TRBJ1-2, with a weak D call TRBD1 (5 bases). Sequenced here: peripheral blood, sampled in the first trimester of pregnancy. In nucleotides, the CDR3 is TGTGCCAGCTCCCAGAGCGCAGGGCCGTCTAACTATGGCTACACCTTC. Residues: CASSQSAGPSNYGYTF.